Listed here are 32 T cell receptor beta chains from one sample, sequenced in a study of shared clonotypes between healthy human individuals. Profiling relied on immunoSEQ multiplex PCR, and the TCRdb table lists in-frame clones only, not all of them. The sample has fewer than 700,000 clones, around three quarters seen once. Sequencing was carried out using PBMCs. These receptors were taken from a woman between 40 and 55 years old in good health. Some clones in this sample may be carry-over from other donors' samples.

About this clone itself: This could be a read error, since a much larger clone is one nucleotide away. The same CDR3 arises from other DNA sequences in this sample as well. This chain uses TRBV27 with TRBJ2-7; no clear D gene. The germline V gene encodes CDR1 MNHEY and CDR2 SMNVEV (reference sequence). The CDR3 spans 14 residues. CDR3 coding DNA: TGTGCCAGCAGTTTTGATCGGCGAACCTATGAGCAGTACTTC. Encoded protein: CASSFDRRTYEQYF.

The chain is built from TRBV30 and TRBJ1-2; D gene ambiguous. The CDR3 has 13 residues. CDR1 and CDR2 (germline): GTSNPN, SVGIG (reference sequence). Trimming removed 4 bases at V and 2 bases at J, with 11 bases between. The CDR3: CAWTIRQNYGYTF. The DNA for the CDR3 is TGTGCCTGGACGATCAGGCAAAACTATGGCTACACCTTC.

The chain recombines TRBV28 with TRBJ1-1; 8 bases agree with TRBD1. The CDR3 has 14 residues. The V gene end was trimmed by 8 bases and the J gene end by 1 base; junction bases not matched to a gene: 6. Per germline, CDR1 MDHEN and CDR2 SYDVKM. CDR3 coding DNA: TGTGCCAGCTACACAGGGGGGAAGAACACTGAAGCTTTCTTT. Translated: CASYTGGKNTEAFF.

V is TRBV29-1 and J is TRBJ2-1; the match to TRBD1 covers 8 bases. The CDR3 is made up of 15 amino acids. The trim removed 4 bases at V and 2 bases at J, leaving 7 bases unmatched. The germline CDR1 and CDR2 sequences are SQVTM and ANQGSEA. Here the CDR3 reads CSVVPQGAPYNEQFF. As DNA, the CDR3 is TGCAGCGTTGTTCCCCAGGGGGCGCCCTACAATGAGCAGTTCTTC.

In its sample, this clone was seen a few times. The chain joins TRBV9 to TRBJ1-2, with D tentatively TRBD1 (5 bases). The germline V gene encodes CDR1 SGDLS and CDR2 YYNGEE. Trimming removed 3 bases from V and 3 bases from J, with 15 bases in between. CDR3 length: 15 residues. The CDR3 nucleotides are TGTGCCAGCAGCGACAACCTCGGGACCGACTATGGCTACACCTTC. It is translated as CASSDNLGTDYGYTF.

The chain is built from TRBV4-1 and TRBJ1-4, with 7 bases aligning to TRBD1. The trim removed 1 base at V and 7 bases at J, leaving 6 bases unmatched. The CDR3 is made up of 15 amino acids. CDR1 and CDR2 (germline): MGHRA, YSYEKL. CDR3 nucleotide sequence: TGCGCCAGCAGCCAAGCAGGGGGACTGGGTGAAAAACTGTTTTTT. This translates into CASSQAGGLGEKLFF.

The V call is TRBV30, the J call TRBJ1-3, with D possibly being TRBD1 (6 bases). The CDR3 length is 14 residues. Trimming removed 1 base at V and 1 base at J, with 8 bases between. Germline CDR1 reads GTSNPN; CDR2 reads SVGIG (reference sequence). The chain's CDR3 is CAWSAGVSGNTIYF. The CDR3, as DNA: TGTGCCTGGAGTGCAGGGGTGTCTGGAAACACCATATATTTT.

Only a few counts were recorded for this clone. This sequence joins TRBV20-1 and TRBJ2-1; 7 nucleotides line up with TRBD1. Germline CDR1 and CDR2: DFQATT and SNEGSKA (reference sequence). The CDR3 contains 11 residues. J lost 11 bases, V lost 3 bases, and 4 bases had no gene match. As DNA, the CDR3 is TGCAGTGCTAGTAGGGGGCCTCAGCAGTTCTTC. This sequence encodes CSASRGPQQFF.

The CDR3 coding sequence is TGTGCCAGCATGTACCTGGGTAGCTCCTACAATGAGCAGTTCTTC. Translated: CASMYLGSSYNEQFF. J is TRBJ2-1 and V is TRBV5-8; D remains ambiguous. Germline CDR1 SGHTS, CDR2 YDEGEE. Trimming left V 6 bases short and J 0 bases short, with 13 bases between. This CDR3 is 15 amino acids long.

This chain's CDR3 is CASSSGQEQLAFF. Here the CDR3 DNA reads TGTGCCAGTAGTTCGGGACAGGAGCAGCTGGCTTTCTTT. V usage is TRBV19 and J usage is TRBJ1-1, with 8 bases matching TRBD1. V shed 5 bases and J 11 bases; nucleotides not matched to a gene: 10. This CDR3 has 13 amino acids. Germline assignment: CDR1 LNHDA and CDR2 SQIVND (reference sequence).

The chain is built from TRBV2 and TRBJ1-2, with a tentative D call TRBD1 (5 bases). Trimming removed 7 bases from V and 1 base from J, with 13 bases in between. CDR3 size: 14 residues. In germline, CDR1 is SNHLY, CDR2 FYNNEI. The CDR3 loop reads CASILDRHNYGYTF. The CDR3 coding sequence is TGTGCCAGCATTCTAGACAGACATAACTATGGCTACACCTTC. The entire variable domain, with the rest obtained from reference TRBV2 and TRBJ1-2, is as follows: EPEVTQTPSHQVTQMGQEVILRCVPISNHLYFYWYRQILGQKVEFLVSFYNNEISEKSEIFDDQFSVERPDGSNFTLKIRSTKLEDSAMYFCASILDRHNYGYTFGSGTRLTVV.

The genes are TRBV7-9 and TRBJ1-2; D ambiguous. Germline-derived CDR1 and CDR2 are SEHNR and FQNEAQ (reference sequence). CDR3 length: 11 amino acids. V lost 5 bases, J lost 8 bases, and 9 bases lay in between. The DNA of the CDR3 is TGTGCCAGCAGCACATACAGCGGCTACACCTTC. Translated: CASSTYSGYTF.

This clone was seen only a few times. The chain uses TRBV2 and TRBJ1-1; D is ambiguous. Per germline, CDR1 SNHLY and CDR2 FYNNEI. Between the trimmed V and J ends, which lost 0 bases and 4 bases, there was a span of 6 bases. CDR3 length: 13 amino acids. The CDR3 nucleotides are TGTGCCAGCAGTGAAGCGGGTCGCACTGAAGCTTTCTTT. The encoded protein is CASSEAGRTEAFF.

This clone has only a few counts. J is TRBJ2-7 and V is TRBV7-9, with TRBD1 matching 9 bases. Germline CDR1 reads SEHNR; CDR2 reads FQNEAQ (reference sequence). The CDR3 totals 15 residues. V trimming: 0 bases; J trimming: 6 bases; junction bases outside the gene matches: 6. CDR3 in DNA: TGTGCCAGCAGCTTAGCGCGAGACAGGGGGTTCGAGCAGTACTTC. It translates to CASSLARDRGFEQYF.

This clone was detected only once. The CDR3 coding sequence is TGTGCCAGCAGCTTGGTGTGGGGGCGAGAGACCCAGTACTTC. It encodes CASSLVWGRETQYF. The genes are TRBV5-6 and TRBJ2-5; tentatively, D is TRBD1 (6 bases). Germline lookup yields CDR1 SGHDT and CDR2 YYEEEE. This CDR3 contains 14 residues. V was shortened by 0 bases and J by 4 bases, with 10 bases between the two germline ends.

This clone has just a few counts. The chain links TRBV4-2 to TRBJ1-1, with no clear D. CDR3 size: 13 residues. From germline, CDR1 is LGHNA and CDR2 YNFKEQ. V lost 4 bases and J lost 3, with 9 bases in between. This CDR3 is CASSPSPDTEAFF. In DNA form, the CDR3 reads TGTGCCAGCAGCCCTTCCCCAGACACTGAAGCTTTCTTT.

This chain links TRBV6-4 with TRBJ2-3, with 12 nucleotides matching TRBD2. The CDR3 runs to 17 residues. CDR1 and CDR2 from the germline V gene are MRHNA and SNTAGT. The ends lost 8 bases at V and 2 bases at J; junction bases unmatched: 11. CDR3 sequence reads: CASPYIGLAGPTDTQYF. CDR3 nucleotide sequence: TGTGCCAGCCCATATATAGGACTAGCGGGGCCCACAGATACGCAGTATTTT.

Remarks on this clone: This specimen includes other DNA sequences encoding the same CDR3. This sequence joins TRBV28 and TRBJ2-7; 8 bases agree with TRBD1. The CDR3 covers 14 residues. Per germline, CDR1 MDHEN and CDR2 SYDVKM. The V and J ends lost 5 bases and 2 bases, in that order; junction bases with no gene match: 5. The CDR3 DNA reads TGTGCCAGCAGTCCCGGACAGGGTCCCTACGAGCAGTACTTC. Protein: CASSPGQGPYEQYF. The full variable domain, completed using reference TRBV28 and TRBJ2-7, is DVKVTQSSRYLVKRTGEKVFLECVQDMDHENMFWYRQDPGLGLRLIYFSYDVKMKEKGDIPEGYSVSREKKERFSLILESASTNQTSMYLCASSPGQGPYEQYFGPGTRLTVT.

The chain joins TRBV10-3 to TRBJ1-1; TRBD1 matches 10 bases. The CDR3 totals 15 residues. Trimming took 6 bases from V and 1 from J; bases not matched to a gene: 5. Looked up from germline, CDR1 is ENHRY and CDR2 is SYGVKD. For the CDR3, the DNA is TGTGCCATCAGGAGACAGGGGGCAGGGAACACTGAAGCTTTCTTT. Residues: CAIRRQGAGNTEAFF.

The CDR3 region has the DNA TGTGCCAGCAGCTTAGAGGTCTACGGCCCAAACATTCAGTACTTC. Translation gives CASSLEVYGPNIQYF. The rearrangement joins TRBV7-9 to TRBJ2-4; the D is unclear. Trimming stripped 1 base from V and 6 bases from J, with 13 bases between. Germline lookup yields CDR1 SEHNR and CDR2 FQNEAQ (reference sequence). There are 15 residues in the CDR3.

The chain couples TRBV6-1 to TRBJ2-7; TRBD1 aligns across 8 bases. Trimming took 7 bases from V and 2 from J; bases not matched to a gene: 10. Germline V gene lookup returns CDR1 MNHNS and CDR2 SASEGT. The CDR3 runs 15 residues. CDR3 nucleotides: TGTGCCAGCACCCCCTGGACAGGGAATACCTACGAGCAGTACTTC. Translating gives CASTPWTGNTYEQYF.

The chain has TRBV30 and TRBJ2-7, with D uncertain. Germline-derived CDR1 and CDR2 are GTSNPN and SVGIG (reference sequence). The length of the CDR3 is 11 residues. V lost 0 bases to trimming and J lost 7 bases, with 7 bases between them. The CDR3 loop is CAWSVRVEQYF. CDR3 bases: TGTGCCTGGAGTGTACGAGTTGAGCAGTACTTC. Together with reference TRBV30 and TRBJ2-7, the CDR3 gives the full variable domain: SQTIHQWPATLVQPVGSPLSLECTVEGTSNPNLYWYRQAAGRGLQLLFYSVGIGQISSEVPQNLSASRPQDRQFILSSKKLLLSDSGFYLCAWSVRVEQYFGPGTRLTVT.

The V gene is TRBV5-1, the J gene TRBJ2-5; a possible D gene is TRBD2 (5 bases). This CDR3 has 14 amino acids. Germline lookup yields CDR1 SGHRS and CDR2 YFSETQ. Between the trimmed V and J ends, which lost 2 bases and 0 bases, there was a span of 8 bases. The CDR3 is CASSFGGYQETQYF. The CDR3 nucleotides read TGCGCCAGCAGCTTCGGAGGATACCAAGAGACCCAGTACTTC.

The gene calls are TRBV5-1 and TRBJ1-1; weak D call: TRBD1 (5 bases). Germline CDR1 SGHRS, CDR2 YFSETQ. This CDR3 spans 13 amino acids. V was cut by 6 bases and J by 5 bases, with 14 bases left in between. The CDR3 nucleotides read TGCGCCAGCACCAAACAAAAGGGGACTGAAGCTTTCTTT. Protein product: CASTKQKGTEAFF.

The gene calls are TRBV5-4 and TRBJ2-3, with 12 nucleotides matching TRBD2. The CDR3 sequence is 17 residues long. V was clipped by 3 bases and J by 2 bases; unmatched bases: 7. Per the germline V gene, CDR1 is SGHNT and CDR2 is YYREEE (reference sequence). The CDR3 spells CASSSLGTSGFTDTQYF. The CDR3 DNA follows: TGTGCCAGCAGCTCACTCGGGACTAGCGGGTTCACAGATACGCAGTATTTT.

Only one count was recorded for this clone. V is TRBV27 and J is TRBJ2-3; either TRBD1 or TRBD2 may supply D (5 bases each). Trimming took off 2 bases at V and 6 bases at J, with 9 bases between the two ends. Germline V gives CDR1 MNHEY, CDR2 SMNVEV (reference sequence). The CDR3 loop spans 13 amino acids. CDR3 in amino acids: CASSLGGYDTQYF. Here the CDR3 DNA reads TGTGCCAGCAGTTTAGGGGGTTATGATACGCAGTATTTT.

This chain joins TRBV27 and TRBJ1-4; D not certain. CDR3 length equals 15 residues. Germline CDR1 reads MNHEY; CDR2 reads SMNVEV (reference sequence). V was cut by 0 bases and J by 4 bases, with 9 bases left in between. The CDR3 protein is CASSLSSGVNEKLFF. Here the CDR3 DNA reads TGTGCCAGCAGTTTATCCTCGGGAGTTAATGAAAAACTGTTTTTT.

The V gene is TRBV2, the J gene TRBJ2-7, with TRBD2 matching 13 bases. V gave up 8 bases and J gave up 6 bases; unmatched junction bases: 10. The CDR3 covers 15 residues. Germline values: CDR1 SNHLY, CDR2 FYNNEI. CDR3 sequence (DNA): TGTGCCAGCTGGGTGGGGGGACTAGCGGGAAGCGAGCAGTACTTC. Translated: CASWVGGLAGSEQYF.

As for this clone: At the DNA level, this CDR3 is encoded by other sequences in the same sample as well. The chain carries TRBV19 and TRBJ1-3; D gene uncertain. The CDR3 extends over 12 amino acids. Germline V lookup: CDR1 LNHDA, CDR2 SQIVND (reference sequence). Trimming shortened V by 3 bases and J by 1 base, and 1 base separated the two germline ends. CDR3 nucleotides: TGTGCCAGTAGTATTTCTGGAAACACCATATATTTT. Translating it yields CASSISGNTIYF.

The V gene is TRBV5-1, the J gene TRBJ2-3; 7 nucleotides agree with TRBD1. V lost 1 base and J lost 4; bases outside the gene matches: 3. This CDR3 contains 14 residues. CDR1 and CDR2 from the germline V gene are SGHRS and YFSETQ. CDR3 DNA: TGCGCCAGCAGCTTGCGACAGGGTCCAGATACGCAGTATTTT. Its translation is CASSLRQGPDTQYF. The full variable domain, with the rest looked up from reference TRBV5-1 and TRBJ2-3, is KAGVTQTPRYLIKTRGQQVTLSCSPISGHRSVSWYQQTPGQGLQFLFEYFSETQRNKGNFPGRFSGRQFSNSRSEMNVSTLELGDSALYLCASSLRQGPDTQYFGPGTRLTVL.

This clone was recorded once. The gene calls are TRBV5-1 and TRBJ2-7; TRBD1 agrees at 8 bases. With 2 bases clipped from V and 7 bases from J, the junction kept 17 bases outside the gene matches. From germline, CDR1 is SGHRS and CDR2 YFSETQ. The CDR3 extends over 17 amino acids. The CDR3 region is CASSLFRVGQGAGEQYF. The CDR3 DNA sequence: TGCGCCAGCAGCTTATTTAGGGTGGGGCAGGGGGCCGGAGAGCAGTACTTC. Full variable domain (outside the CDR3, taken from reference TRBV5-1 and TRBJ2-7): KAGVTQTPRYLIKTRGQQVTLSCSPISGHRSVSWYQQTPGQGLQFLFEYFSETQRNKGNFPGRFSGRQFSNSRSEMNVSTLELGDSALYLCASSLFRVGQGAGEQYFGPGTRLTVT.

The chain employs TRBV2 and TRBJ2-1; TRBD1 or TRBD2 may be the D gene (5 bases each). Germline V gene lookup returns CDR1 SNHLY and CDR2 FYNNEI. CDR3 length: 15 amino acids. Trimming cost V 3 bases and J 5 bases, with 14 bases left between them. The CDR3 sequence: CASSDLRGVNNEQFF. CDR3 DNA sequence: TGTGCCAGCAGTGACCTGAGAGGGGTCAACAATGAGCAGTTCTTC.